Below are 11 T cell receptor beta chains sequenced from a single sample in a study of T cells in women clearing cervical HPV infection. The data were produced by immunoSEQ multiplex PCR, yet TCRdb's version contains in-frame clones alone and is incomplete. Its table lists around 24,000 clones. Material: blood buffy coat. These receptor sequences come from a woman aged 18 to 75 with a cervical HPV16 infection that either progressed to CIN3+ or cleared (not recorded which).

This chain's CDR3 is CASSVSPTGAVRGYTF. The CDR3 bases that were read are TGTGCCAGCAGCGTCTCCCCGACAGGGGCAGTGAGAGGC. J is TRBJ1-2 and V is TRBV9; 8 bases map to TRBD1. The CDR3 extends 3 residues past the end of the read, so its final part is completed from the germline J gene. The CDR3 loop spans 16 amino acids. Germline CDR1 and CDR2: SGDLS and YYNGEE.

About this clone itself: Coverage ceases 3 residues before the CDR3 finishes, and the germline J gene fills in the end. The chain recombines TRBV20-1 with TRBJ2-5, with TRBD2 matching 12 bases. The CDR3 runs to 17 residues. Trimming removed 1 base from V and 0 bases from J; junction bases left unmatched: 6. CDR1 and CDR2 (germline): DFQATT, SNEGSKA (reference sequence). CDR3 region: CSARGLAGGPYQETQYF. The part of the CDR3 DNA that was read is TGCAGTGCTAGAGGGCTAGCGGGGGGGCCGTACCAAGAGACC.

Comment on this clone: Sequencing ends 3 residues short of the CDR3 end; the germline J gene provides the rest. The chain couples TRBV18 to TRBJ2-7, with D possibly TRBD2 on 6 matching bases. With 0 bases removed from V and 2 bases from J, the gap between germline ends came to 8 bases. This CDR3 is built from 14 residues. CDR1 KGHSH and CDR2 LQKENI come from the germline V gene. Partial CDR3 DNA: TGTGCCAGCTCACCACCTAGCGGTACCTACGAG. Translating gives CASSPPSGTYE. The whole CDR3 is CASSPPSGTYEQYF. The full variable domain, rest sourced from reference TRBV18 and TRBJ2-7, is NAGVMQNPRHLVRRRGQEARLRCSPMKGHSHVYWYRQLPEEGLKFMVYLQKENIIDESGMPKERFSAEFPKEGPSILRIQQVVRGDSAAYFCASSPPSGTYEQYFGPGTRLTVT.

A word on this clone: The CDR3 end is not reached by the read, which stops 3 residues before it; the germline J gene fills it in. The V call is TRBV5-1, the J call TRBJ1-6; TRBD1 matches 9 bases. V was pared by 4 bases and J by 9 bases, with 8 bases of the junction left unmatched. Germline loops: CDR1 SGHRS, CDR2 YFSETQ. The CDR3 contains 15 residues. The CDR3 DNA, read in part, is TGCGCCAGCAGCGCCTCCGGGACAGGGTTTTCACCC. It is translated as CASSASGTGFSP. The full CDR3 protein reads CASSASGTGFSPLHF.

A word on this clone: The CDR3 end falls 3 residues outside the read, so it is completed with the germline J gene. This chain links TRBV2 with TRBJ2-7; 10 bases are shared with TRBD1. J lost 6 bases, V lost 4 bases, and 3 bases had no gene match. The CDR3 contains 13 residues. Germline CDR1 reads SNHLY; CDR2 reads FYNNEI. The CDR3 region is CASSGRDRGEQYF. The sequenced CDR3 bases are TGTGCCAGCAGTGGACGGGACAGGGGCGAG.

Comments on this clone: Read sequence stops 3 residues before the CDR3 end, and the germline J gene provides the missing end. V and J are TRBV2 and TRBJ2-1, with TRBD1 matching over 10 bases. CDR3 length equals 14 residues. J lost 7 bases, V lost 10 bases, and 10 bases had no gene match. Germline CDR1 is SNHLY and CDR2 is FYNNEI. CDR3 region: CATQWTGGANEQFF. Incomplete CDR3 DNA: TGTGCCACTCAGTGGACAGGGGGGGCAAATGAG. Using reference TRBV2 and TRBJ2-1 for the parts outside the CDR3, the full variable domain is EPEVTQTPSHQVTQMGQEVILRCVPISNHLYFYWYRQILGQKVEFLVSFYNNEISEKSEIFDDQFSVERPDGSNFTLKIRSTKLEDSAMYFCATQWTGGANEQFFGPGTRLTVL.

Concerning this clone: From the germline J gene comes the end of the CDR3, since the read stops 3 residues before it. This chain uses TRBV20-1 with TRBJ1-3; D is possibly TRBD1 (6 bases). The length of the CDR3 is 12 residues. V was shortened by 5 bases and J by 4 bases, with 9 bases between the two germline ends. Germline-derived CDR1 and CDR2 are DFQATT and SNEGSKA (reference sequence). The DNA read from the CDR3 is TGCAGTGCTCGGGGGGGCGGAAACACC. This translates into CSARGGGNT. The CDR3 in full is CSARGGGNTIYF.

The covered CDR3 bases are TGCGCCAGCAGCTTGGGCTATACCACAGATACG. As protein: CASSLGYTTDT. The full CDR3 protein reads CASSLGYTTDTQYF. The chain is built from TRBV5-1 and TRBJ2-3; D is unresolved. The CDR3 end is not reached by the read, which stops 3 residues before it; the germline J gene fills it in. V lost 0 bases to trimming and J lost 2 bases, with 7 bases between them. Looked up from germline, CDR1 is SGHRS and CDR2 is YFSETQ. The CDR3 is made up of 14 amino acids.

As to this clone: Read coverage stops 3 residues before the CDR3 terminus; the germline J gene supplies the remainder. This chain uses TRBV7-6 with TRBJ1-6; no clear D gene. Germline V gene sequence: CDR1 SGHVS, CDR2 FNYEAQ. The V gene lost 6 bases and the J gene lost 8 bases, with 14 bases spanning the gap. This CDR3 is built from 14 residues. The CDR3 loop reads CASRSIPGDSPLHF. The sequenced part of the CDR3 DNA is TGTGCCAGCAGATCAATCCCCGGGGATTCACCC.

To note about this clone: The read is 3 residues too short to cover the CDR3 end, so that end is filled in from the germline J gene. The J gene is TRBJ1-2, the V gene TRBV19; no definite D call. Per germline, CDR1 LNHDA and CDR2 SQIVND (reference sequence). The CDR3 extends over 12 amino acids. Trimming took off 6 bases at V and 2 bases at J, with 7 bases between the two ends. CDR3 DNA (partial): TGTGCCAGTAGAAACCGGAACTATGGC. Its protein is CASRNRNYG. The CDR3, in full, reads CASRNRNYGYTF.

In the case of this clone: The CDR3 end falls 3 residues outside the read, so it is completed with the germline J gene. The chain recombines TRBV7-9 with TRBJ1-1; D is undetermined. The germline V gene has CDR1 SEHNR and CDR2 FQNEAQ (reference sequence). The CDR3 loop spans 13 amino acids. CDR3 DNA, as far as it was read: TGTGCCAGCAGCCCCAAGAGAACCTACGAG. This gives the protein CASSPKRTYE. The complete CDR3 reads CASSPKRTYEAFF.